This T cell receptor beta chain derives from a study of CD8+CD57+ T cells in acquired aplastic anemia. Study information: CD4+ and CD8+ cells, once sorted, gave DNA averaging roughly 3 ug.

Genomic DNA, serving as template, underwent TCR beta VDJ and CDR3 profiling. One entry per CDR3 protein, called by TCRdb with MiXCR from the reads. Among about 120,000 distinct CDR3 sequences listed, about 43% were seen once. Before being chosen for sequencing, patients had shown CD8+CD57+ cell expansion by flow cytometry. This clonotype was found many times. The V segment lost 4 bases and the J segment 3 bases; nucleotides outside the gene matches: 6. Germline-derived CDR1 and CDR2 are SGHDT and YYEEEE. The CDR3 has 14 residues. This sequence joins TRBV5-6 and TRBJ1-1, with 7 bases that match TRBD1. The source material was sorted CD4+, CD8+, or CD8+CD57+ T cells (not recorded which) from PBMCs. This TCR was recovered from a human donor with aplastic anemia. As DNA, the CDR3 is TGTGCCAGCAGCCGAGGGGGCCTGGACACTGAAGCTTTCTTT. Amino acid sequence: CASSRGGLDTEAFF.